The entry that follows covers one TCR beta chain sequence. This specimen comes from a study of patients and donors after allogeneic stem cell transplantation. Via MiXCR, TCRdb re-called the RT-PCR reads, giving one row per CDR3 protein. The data hold 900,000 to 1,000,000 distinct CDR3 sequences, with about 20% observed a single time. This CDR3 region has 14 residues. The V gene lost 4 bases and the J gene lost 0 bases, with 7 bases spanning the gap. Germline loops: CDR1 LGHDT, CDR2 YNNKEL (reference sequence). The sample taken for sequencing was blood, either unsorted or a sorted T cell fraction (not recorded which). This sequence was found in a human donor who was either an allogeneic HSCT recipient or a stem cell or donor lymphocyte infusion donor (not recorded which). It is not recorded whose cells these are; they may come from a transplant donor. This chain links TRBV3-1 with TRBJ2-4; the D call may be TRBD1 or TRBD2 (5 bases each). The CDR3 protein is CASSRDLAKNIQYF. CDR3 nucleotides: TGTGCCAGCAGCCGGGACCTAGCCAAAAACATTCAGTACTTC. The variable domain in full, with the rest retrieved from reference TRBV3-1 and TRBJ2-4, is DTAVSQTPKYLVTQMGNDKSIKCEQNLGHDTMYWYKQDSKKFLKIMFSYNNKELIINETVPNRFSPKSPDKAHLNLHINSLELGDSAVYFCASSRDLAKNIQYFGAGTRLSVL.